This TCR beta chain is drawn from a study of blood T cell repertoires in COVID-19. Study context: The United States, Italy and Spain provided the acute and convalescent COVID-19 samples. The analysed material was cDNA or gDNA that came from T cells, B-cell-depleted T cells, or PBMCs.

Original processing notes: Counts of nucleated cells, estimated from reference gene primer amplification, were obtained. Profiled with immunoSEQ multiplex PCR; TCRdb holds only in-frame clones, not every one. The D gene and trimming were derived from the DNA, and the V and J assignments and clone size from that table. The sample shows more than 55,000 clones, 88% of them seen only once. The TCR comes from a man aged 55 to 70 with acute or convalescent COVID-19. Sequencing used peripheral blood.

The CDR3 DNA reads as TGTGCCAGCAGCCCCTGGACTAGCGGAGTCGGGGAGACCCAGTACTTC. Protein product: CASSPWTSGVGETQYF. The rearrangement links TRBV7-8 to TRBJ2-5, with 10 positions matching TRBD2. After removal of 5 bases from V and 5 bases from J, the junction contained 11 bases not matched to a gene. The germline V gene encodes CDR1 SGHVS and CDR2 FQNEAQ. The CDR3 loop spans 16 amino acids.